This T cell receptor beta chain is from a study of cytomegalovirus exposure and HLA in healthy donors. General observations from the study: A few of the chains that were CMV-associated were confirmed in vitro to be specific for CMV antigens.

This CDR3 region has 15 residues. In germline, CDR1 is MDHEN, CDR2 SYDVKM. V gave up 4 bases and J gave up 6 bases, with 19 bases separating them. Primers: 60 Vbeta forward and 13 Jbeta reverse. The table came from immunoSEQ multiplex PCR; TCRdb's copy has only in-frame clones and leaves some out. The sample shows 100,000 to 150,000 clones, about 70% of them seen only once. Regarding this clone: The antigen is unknown.

This chain uses TRBV28 with TRBJ2-7; perhaps TRBD2 as D (5 bases). The receptor was isolated from a male donor in good health and CMV-seronegative. The sample taken for sequencing was PBMCs. CDR3 DNA sequence: TGTGCCAGCAGTTGCCGGGATATACCTCCGGTCGAGCAGTACTTC. Encoded protein: CASSCRDIPPVEQYF. The full variable domain, rest sourced from reference TRBV28 and TRBJ2-7, is DVKVTQSSRYLVKRTGEKVFLECVQDMDHENMFWYRQDPGLGLRLIYFSYDVKMKEKGDIPEGYSVSREKKERFSLILESASTNQTSMYLCASSCRDIPPVEQYFGPGTRLTVT.